This entry is about one TCR beta chain. Its antigen has not been determined. No quality values exist for individual bases; no much larger clone is one base distant. The time point tag for this specimen amounts to: 24 weeks on oral tofacitinib. According to the study, the label for this sample's treatment or condition signals: oral pan-JAK inhibitor, 5-10 mg twice daily. Lesional scalp punch biopsies and peripheral blood were obtained from alopecia areata patients. After PBMCs were isolated by density centrifugation and stained for CD3, CD4 and CD8, a FACSAria was used to sort CD4+ and CD8+ T cells. This specimen comes from a study of CD8+ T cells in alopecia areata (dated by TCRdb to the late 2010s). Some background on the complete study: The treated patients, all with moderate-to-severe alopecia areata, were enrolled in an open-label pilot trial of oral tofacitinib given at 5 to 10 mg twice daily. Tofacitinib was administered for 6 to 18 months, and 6 months of follow-up off drug were then conducted to assess delayed response and recurrence. In treated patients, disease severity was measured using the SALT score, which gives the percentage of scalp surface area affected. To study T cell clonal expansion in alopecia areata, the researchers applied high-throughput TCRbeta sequencing to both the C3H/HeJ mouse model and human patients. In humans, TCRbeta sequencing was performed on scalp tissue and on sorted CD4+ and CD8+ peripheral blood T cells from healthy controls and from patients with patchy or totalis/universalis alopecia areata. Tofacitinib-treated patients had biopsies at baseline and at 4 and 24 weeks of treatment, with a later scalp biopsy in several patients. Clonality in the scalp was compared among normal scalp (n=4), patchy alopecia areata scalp (n=8), and alopecia totalis/universalis scalp (n=8). RNA was obtained with the PAXgene miRNA kit for fixed scalp, the miRNeasy kit for PBMCs, and the RNeasy kit for mouse skin. immunoSEQ multiplex PCR using 35 Vbeta forward primers and 13 Jbeta reverse primers was used to amplify TCRbeta CDR3 regions. General study outcomes and caveats: Shared TCR sequences between patients were less evident than in mice, which may be partly attributable to HLA diversity in the patient population. With tofacitinib, both scalp clonality and the number of expanded CD8+ clones among the top 100 scalp clones went down significantly. The treated cohort was small, with a single nonresponder, so links between baseline CD8+ expansion and response need larger studies. During tofacitinib treatment, many expanded lesional clones stuck around in both scalp and blood, and this persistence may partly explain why relapse happens after treatment is stopped. Unlike mouse skin, where gammadelta T cells dominate, normal human skin contains resident alphabeta T cells that get sequenced too, which complicates analysis of the scalp TCR repertoire. Compared with normal scalp, lesional scalp, particularly in alopecia totalis/universalis, had higher clonality and more expanded CD8+ clones, which suggests antigenic drive.

The germline V gene (reference sequence) provides CDR1 PRHDT and CDR2 FYEKMQ. The CDR3 numbers 13 residues from cysteine through phenylalanine. The only DNA kept is the CDR3, 39 bases in frame from the first base. The junction shows trimming of 3 bases on V and 4 bases on J, plus 8 bases between the germline ends. Library creation used the immunoSEQ multiplex PCR assay. To provide template for TCR sequencing, every sample had RNA extracted and reverse transcribed into cDNA. SuperScript III was used to make first-strand cDNA, primed with a 2:1 mix of oligo-dT and random hexamers. Amplification bias was assessed with a synthetic immune receptor repertoire, and residual bias was removed computationally. As for the original processing: After raw reads were preprocessed to remove errors, the CDR3 was defined following IMGT conventions as running from the conserved cysteine to phenylalanine. Clonality was calculated as 1 minus Shannon entropy normalized by log2 of the number of productive unique TCRs. CD4 or CD8 identity of scalp clones was inferred by cross-referencing scalp TCRbeta sequences with sorted blood CD4 and CD8 repertoires. The immuneACCESS repertoire file appears here via TCRdb, limited to in-frame rearrangements. These files lack a portion of the clones; in checked studies, under half of the deficit traces to unresolved V genes, and the cause of the others is not known. V and J calls and clone size come straight from that table; D and trimming were deduced from the DNA. The sample table records around 200,000 clones; less than 70% of these occur just once. Less than 14% of the sample is held by the ten biggest clonotypes.

The chain is assembled from TRBV13 and TRBJ2-3; no D segment can be confidently identified. This TCR was sampled from a human donor with alopecia areata. Sample: CD8+ T cells sorted from blood, taken at week 24, from a patient treated with tofacitinib. The CDR3 reads as follows: CASSFDRPDTQYF. The DNA sequence is TGTGCCAGCAGCTTCGATAGACCAGATACGCAGTATTTT. Where the CDR3 stops, the reference TRBV13 and TRBJ2-3 genes take over; the full variable domain is AAGVIQSPRHLIKEKRETATLKCYPIPRHDTVYWYQQGPGQDPQFLISFYEKMQSDKGSIPDRFSAQQFSDYHSELNMSSLELGDSALYFCASSFDRPDTQYFGPGTRLTVL.